In its sample, the clone carrying this TCR beta chain was seen many times. Its antigen is undetermined. The data were obtained in a study of T-cell reconstitution after alpha-beta-depleted transplantation in children. Study-level points and caveats: T-cell counts and diversity at one year following transplant were attributed mainly to newly produced T cells. Several hundred expanded graft clones reportedly supplied alpha-beta T cells about two months after transplant. TCRbeta diversity was high at day 60 in some patients (a result of surviving recipient T cells and thymic progenitors).

Per germline, CDR1 DFQATT and CDR2 SNEGSKA (reference sequence). V lost 5 bases, J lost 0 bases, and 19 bases lay in between. CDR3 length: 16 amino acids. It was with unique molecular identifiers that the TCRbeta library was prepared. TCRdb used MiXCR to reprocess the PCR reads, holding one entry per CDR3 protein. The data show about 200,000 distinct CDR3 sequences, 6.6% seen once. This receptor was taken from a boy aged 2 to 10 with acute lymphoblastic leukemia, due to receive a stem cell transplant. Sequencing used PBMCs, obtained before TCRalphabeta/CD19-depleted stem cell transplant. This sequence joins TRBV20-1 and TRBJ1-1; D not resolved. This CDR3 is CSAARGRVGMNTEAFF. In DNA form, the CDR3 reads TGCAGTGCTGCGAGAGGGAGGGTAGGAATGAACACTGAAGCTTTCTTT.